This record covers a single T cell receptor beta chain. This clone has just one count. This clone's antigen is unknown. No base quality values were provided; no much bigger clone lies one nucleotide off. Each collaborating institution followed its own protocols to collect whole blood in K2EDTA tubes. For TCRbeta analysis, collaborator samples were shipped as frozen whole blood, as isolated PBMCs, or as DNA extracted from either sample type. The source of the sample is a study of blood T cell repertoires in COVID-19 (TCRdb year 2020). Broadly, across the study: Samples covering the acute and convalescent phases of COVID-19 were provided by collaborators in the United States, Italy and Spain. The prospective study material was composed of cDNA or gDNA derived from T cells, B-cell-depleted T cells, or PBMCs. The dataset comprised deeply sampled blood TCRbeta repertoires from subjects exposed to, actively infected with, or recovered from COVID-19. The repertoires were released in a freely available public database meant as a resource for research on the immune response to SARS-CoV-2. The samples were drawn from the first 160 participants of the ongoing ImmuneRACE study and from 1,200 or so subjects provided by 6 global collaborators. A de-identified subject ID, COVID-19 status, age in years and sex were almost always included in the sample metadata. Where HLA class I and class II types were available, the types were taken from metadata supplied by the sample provider, not from assay-based typing. Broad study findings and their caveats: The amount of clinical and demographic metadata varied by source and participant and was provided uncurated.

TCRbeta CDR3 regions were amplified from genomic DNA using the immunoSEQ Assay, a bias-controlled multiplex PCR. The original methods were these. The number of nucleated cells in each sample was estimated by amplification of reference gene primers within the assay. To quantify the absolute abundance of each unique TCRbeta CDR3 rearrangement, sequence reads were collapsed and filtered. For each sample, productive Simpson clonality was calculated as the square root of Simpson's diversity index across productive rearrangements. This is the immuneACCESS table as TCRdb keeps it, with only in-frame sequences that have V and J called. A part of the clones is gone; compared with another copy, unresolved V genes explain less than half, and the rest is unexplained. The D gene and trimming were derived from the DNA, and the V and J assignments and clone size from that table. A total of 240,000 or so clones appear in this sample, roughly nine tenths of them only once. Roughly 5.8% of the sample lies in the top ten.

V is cut back by 5 bases and J by 5 bases, with 6 bases in the junction unmatched. The germline V gene provides CDR1 SGHRS and CDR2 YFSETQ. The CDR3 starts with the cysteine, ends with the phenylalanine, and has 15 residues. Solely the CDR3 DNA is kept, with 45 bases framed from the first base. Sequenced input: peripheral blood. This TCR derives from a man aged 60 to 69 with acute or convalescent COVID-19. Here the chain combines TRBV5-1 and TRBJ2-1; the central 11 bases match TRBD1. CDR3 reads: CASRPRDRGNNEQFF. The DNA is as follows: TGCGCCAGCAGACCCCGGGACAGGGGGAACAATGAGCAGTTCTTC.